These 9 T cell receptor beta chains came from one sample sequenced in a study of post-analysis software for immune sequencing data. General observations from the study: When patients were compared with controls, 4 or 5 TRBV segments were more frequent, TRBV5-6, TRBV5-1 and TRBV20-1 among them.

No antigen has been identified for these receptors. Researchers reported that TCR beta cDNA libraries carried unique molecular identifiers. One entry per CDR3 protein, called by TCRdb with MiXCR from the PCR reads. The sample holds roughly 730,000 distinct CDR3 sequences, 25% to 30% seen once. The sequenced material came from blood. The receptors were gathered from a girl between 5 and 17 years old with multiple sclerosis.

The chain carries TRBV28 and TRBJ2-7; TRBD2 might be the D (5 bases). Germline CDR1 is MDHEN and CDR2 is SYDVKM. This CDR3 has 13 amino acids. The V and J ends lost 4 bases and 3 bases respectively, with 10 bases between them. CDR3: CASSSAGHYEQYF. The CDR3 region has the DNA TGTGCCAGCAGTTCGGCGGGTCACTACGAGCAGTACTTC.

The CDR3, as DNA: TGTGCCAGCAGTCCAACAGGGGCTCGGGTGGCTTTCTTT. This sequence encodes CASSPTGARVAFF. This chain uses TRBV12-3 or TRBV12-4 with TRBJ1-1; 7 bases match TRBD1. This CDR3 has 13 amino acids. V shed 5 bases and J 11 bases; nucleotides not matched to a gene: 11.

This clonotype came up a few times. CDR3 region: CASSDGRASSGANVLTF. CDR3 DNA: TGCGCCAGCAGCGACGGGAGGGCCAGCTCTGGGGCCAACGTCCTGACTTTC. This rearrangement joins TRBV10-1 to TRBJ2-6; 8 bases align to TRBD2. The V gene end was trimmed by 6 bases and the J gene end by 0 bases; junction bases not matched to a gene: 7. The CDR3 has 17 amino acids. Germline CDR1 reads WNHNN; CDR2 reads SYGVQD (reference sequence).

This clonotype was observed a few times. The V and J genes are TRBV20-1 and TRBJ2-4, with 9 bases that match TRBD2. The trim removed 5 bases at V and 13 bases at J, leaving 9 bases unmatched. There are 12 residues in the CDR3. Germline values: CDR1 DFQATT, CDR2 SNEGSKA (reference sequence). CDR3 in DNA: TGCAGTGCTCTTCGACTAGCGGATGAGCAGTACTTC. This codes for CSALRLADEQYF.

The chain recombines TRBV6-5 with TRBJ2-5; 12 bases are a match to TRBD2. The J call may be wrong; the DNA end is better matched by TRBJ2-7. Germline assignment: CDR1 MNHEY and CDR2 SVGAGI. This CDR3 is 17 amino acids long. In DNA form, the CDR3 reads TGTGCCAGCAGTTCCCCCCGACTAGCGGGAGACCGGAACGAGCAGTACTTC. Translated: CASSSPRLAGDRNEQYF.

This rearrangement joins TRBV4-1 to TRBJ2-1, with D unclear. The DNA end favors TRBJ2-7, so the J call may be wrong. The CDR3 is 12 amino acids. Per the germline V gene, CDR1 is MGHRA and CDR2 is YSYEKL. CDR3 nucleotides: TGCGCCAGCAGCCAAGATGGGCTAGAGCAGTACTTC. Its protein is CASSQDGLEQYF.

The chain recombines TRBV3-1 with TRBJ2-1; TRBD1 or TRBD2 may be the D gene (6 bases each). Trimming stripped 4 bases from V and 0 bases from J, with 13 bases between. CDR1 and CDR2 from the germline V gene are LGHDT and YNNKEL (reference sequence). This CDR3 is built from 16 residues. The CDR3 is CASSLRGRSSYNEQFF. CDR3 nucleotides: TGTGCCAGCAGCCTTCGGGGGCGAAGCTCCTACAATGAGCAGTTCTTC.

This clonotype was detected a few times. J is TRBJ2-6 and V is TRBV20-1; 8 nucleotides match TRBD2. CDR1 and CDR2 (germline): DFQATT, SNEGSKA (reference sequence). The CDR3 spans 21 residues. With 0 bases clipped from V and 0 bases from J, the junction kept 16 bases outside the gene matches. This chain's CDR3 is CSARDKPKRGRTSSGANVLTF. Written as DNA, the CDR3 is TGCAGTGCTAGAGATAAGCCAAAGCGGGGGCGGACGAGCTCTGGGGCCAACGTCCTGACTTTC.

The chain is built from TRBV7-2 and TRBJ1-5; D unclear. Trimming shortened V by 4 bases and J by 3 bases, and 13 bases separated the two germline ends. The CDR3 is 15 residues long. CDR1 SGHTA and CDR2 FQGNSA come from the germline V gene. The CDR3 here is CASSSLAGFNQPQHF. CDR3 coding DNA: TGTGCCAGCAGCTCACTCGCAGGATTCAATCAGCCCCAGCATTTT. Full variable domain (rest looked up from reference TRBV7-2 and TRBJ1-5): GAGVSQSPSNKVTEKGKDVELRCDPISGHTALYWYRQSLGQGLEFLIYFQGNSAPDKSGLPSDRFSAERTGGSVSTLTIQRTQQEDSAVYLCASSSLAGFNQPQHFGDGTRLSIL.